These T cell receptor beta chains were read from a single sample in a study of T cells after yellow fever vaccination. MiXCR, run by TCRdb on the 5' RACE reads, gives a single entry per CDR3 protein. The sample yields 300,000 to 350,000 distinct CDR3 sequences, approximately 4% seen once. The specimen comprised PBMCs, sampled 15 days after the yellow fever booster vaccination. These receptors were collected from a young man who received the YFV17D yellow fever vaccine. CDR3s include the opening cysteine and the closing phenylalanine or tryptophan. A D gene is named only where the DNA matches it firmly. Not every row has a clone size; where given, it reads once, few, many or a size class.

few 14 TRBD1 TRBJ1-4 TRBV4-3 TGCGCCAGCAGTTACGGGACAGGGGAAGAAAAACTGTTTTTT CASSYGTGEEKLFF
few 15 NA TRBJ2-4 TRBV5-4 TGTGCCAGCAGCTTGGGGGGAGGATCCAAAAACATTCAGTACTTC CASSLGGGSKNIQYF
few 16 NA TRBJ2-3 TRBV4-3 TGCGCCAGCAGCCCCTCGGGCGTGGGAAGCACAGATACGCAGTATTTT CASSPSGVGSTDTQYF
NA 15 NA TRBJ2-5 TRBV5-4 TGTGCCAGCAGCCGAGACTCGGGGTACCAAGAGACCCAGTACTTC CASSRDSGYQETQYF
once 15 NA TRBJ1-4 TRBV11-2 TGTGCCAGCAGCCTCGTGGGGTGGACTAATGAAAAACTGTTTTTT CASSLVGWTNEKLFF
few 18 TRBD2 TRBJ2-1 TRBV7-3 TGTGCCAGCAGCTCGAGACTAGCGGGGGGGCCCCTTGACAATGAGCAGTTCTTC CASSSRLAGGPLDNEQFF
many 16 TRBD1 TRBJ1-2 TRBV18 TGTGCCAGCTCACGAAGGACAGGGGTTGCTAACTATGGCTACACCTTC CASSRRTGVANYGYTF
NA 15 TRBD1 TRBJ2-3 TRBV5-6 TGTGCCAGCAGCGAAGACAGGGTAAACACAGATACGCAGTATTTT CASSEDRVNTDTQYF
many 12 NA TRBJ1-1 TRBV29-1 TGCAGCGTTGAGTTCGGCAGGACTGAAGCTTTCTTT CSVEFGRTEAFF
NA 16 NA TRBJ1-1 TRBV4-1 TGCGCCAGCAGCAAACGCTACAGGGATTATTCCACTGAAGCTTTCTTT CASSKRYRDYSTEAFF
many 15 TRBD2 TRBJ2-3 TRBV20-1 TGCAGTGCCCCCGGACTAGCGGAAGGGACAGATACGCAGTATTTT CSAPGLAEGTDTQYF
NA 14 NA TRBJ2-3 TRBV29-1 TGCAGCGTTCGCCCGTCGACCCTGACAGATACGCAGTATTTT CSVRPSTLTDTQYF
many 13 NA TRBJ1-1 TRBV10-3 TGTGCCATTCGCGGGACACCGAACACTGAAGCTTTCTTT CAIRGTPNTEAFF
NA 11 TRBD1 TRBJ2-1 TRBV2 TGTGCCAGCAGGTCGACAGGGGAGCAGTTCTTC CASRSTGEQFF
few 18 TRBD2 TRBJ2-3 TRBV6-5 TGTGCCAGCAGTCCTCGACTAGCGGGGGGTCTAATCGAGGGTACGCAGTATTTT CASSPRLAGGLIEGTQYF
NA 17 TRBD1 TRBJ1-2 TRBV6-5 TGTGCCAGCACCCGACAAGGACAGGGACGGTCTAACTATGGCTACACCTTC CASTRQGQGRSNYGYTF
many 15 NA TRBJ1-3 TRBV20-1 TGCAGTGCTAGCTTTGGGCGCGCGGGTGGAAACACCATATATTTT CSASFGRAGGNTIYF
NA 13 TRBD1 TRBJ1-2 TRBV5-4 TGTGCCAGCAGCCACGACAGGGTGTATGGCTACACCTTC CASSHDRVYGYTF